Following are 5 T cell receptor beta chains from one sample sequenced in a study of Graves' ophthalmopathy and Graves' hyperthyroidism. Amplification of the TCR beta CDR3 regions used RNA transcripts (as template). The library came from an HTBI-primed first-round RT-PCR and a second-round multiplex PCR. TCRdb re-analysed the multiplex PCR reads in MiXCR, keeping a single row per CDR3 protein. The table lists hundreds of thousands of distinct CDR3 sequences, over 13% of them singletons. Sequencing was carried out using blood. The source of these receptors is a woman between 25 and 40 years old with Graves' ophthalmopathy.

This clonotype has at least ten counts. V gene TRBV30 combines with J gene TRBJ2-2; D could derive from TRBD1 or TRBD2 (6 bases each). With 0 bases removed from V and 5 bases from J, the gap between germline ends came to 10 bases. The CDR3 contains 14 residues. From germline, CDR1 is GTSNPN and CDR2 SVGIG (reference sequence). CDR3 region: CAWSVPGATGELFF. The CDR3 coding sequence is TGTGCCTGGAGTGTCCCGGGGGCGACCGGGGAGCTGTTTTTT.

This clonotype was found many times. The chain is built from TRBV29-1 and TRBJ1-2; D perhaps matches TRBD1 (6 bases). This CDR3 contains 16 residues. V dropped 6 bases and J dropped 0 bases, with 20 bases sitting between them. Germline lookup yields CDR1 SQVTM and CDR2 ANQGSEA. The CDR3 loop reads CSVSPGTHSANYGYTF. CDR3 nucleotides: TGCAGCGTCAGTCCCGGGACACACTCTGCTAACTATGGCTACACCTTC.

As for this clonotype: A junction boundary mismatches the germline segment, possibly from a read error. The genes are TRBV6-5 and TRBJ2-7; D is undetermined. The CDR3 is made up of 16 amino acids. CDR1 and CDR2 (germline): MNHEY, SVGAGI. The CDR3 reads CASSYSGGIGIDDQYF. The CDR3 region has the DNA TGTGCCAGCAGTTACTCTGGTGGGATAGGGATCGACGATCAGTACTTC.

This clonotype was counted only a few times. V and J are TRBV29-1 and TRBJ2-7; 7 positions match TRBD1. The ends lost 0 bases at V and 2 bases at J; junction bases unmatched: 7. The CDR3 extends over 15 amino acids. Per germline, CDR1 SQVTM and CDR2 ANQGSEA. The CDR3 DNA is TGCAGCGTTGAAGAAGAGGGCAGGGGGACCTACGAGCAGTACTTC. It translates to CSVEEEGRGTYEQYF.

This clonotype has a count of ten or more. The V and J genes are TRBV20-1 and TRBJ2-5; D not resolved. The CDR3 totals 12 residues. Germline lookup yields CDR1 DFQATT and CDR2 SNEGSKA (reference sequence). CDR3 nucleotides: TGCAGCGCGAAAAGGTACCAAGAGACCCAGTACTTC. As protein: CSAKRYQETQYF.